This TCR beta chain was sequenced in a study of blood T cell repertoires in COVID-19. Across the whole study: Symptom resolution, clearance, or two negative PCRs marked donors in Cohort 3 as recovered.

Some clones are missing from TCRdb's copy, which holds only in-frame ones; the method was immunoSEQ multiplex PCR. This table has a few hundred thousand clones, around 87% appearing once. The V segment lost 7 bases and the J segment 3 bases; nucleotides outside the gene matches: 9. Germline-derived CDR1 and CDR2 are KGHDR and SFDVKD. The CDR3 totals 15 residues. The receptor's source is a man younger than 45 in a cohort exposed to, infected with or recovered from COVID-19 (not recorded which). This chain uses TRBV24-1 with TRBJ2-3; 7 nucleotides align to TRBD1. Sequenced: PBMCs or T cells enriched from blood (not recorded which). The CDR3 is CATSPRQGLTDTQYF. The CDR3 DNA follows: TGTGCCACCAGCCCCAGACAGGGATTAACAGATACGCAGTATTTT.